The clone carrying this TCR beta chain was counted many times. Its target is not known. As the method for making TCR beta libraries, quantitative 5'-RACE with molecular barcodes was used. TCRdb passed the 5' RACE reads through MiXCR, listing each CDR3 protein once. The sample consists of 200,000 or so distinct CDR3 sequences, about 20% of them appearing once. The data were taken from a study of CD8 T cells in ankylosing spondylitis. Study outcomes and limitations: According to the report, clones linked to the disease were significantly enriched in matched synovial fluid samples taken from ankylosing spondylitis patients.

Germline V CDR1 and CDR2: MNHNS, SASEGT. The CDR3 is 18 residues long. The trim removed 2 bases at V and 5 bases at J, leaving 10 bases unmatched. Input material: blood, either unsorted or a sorted T cell fraction (not recorded which). The chain joins TRBV6-1 to TRBJ1-4; 11 nucleotides agree with TRBD1. The clonotype originates from a male donor aged 5-29 years with ankylosing spondylitis or in good health (not recorded which). CDR3 protein: CASSEPRTGGLENEKLFF. In DNA form, the CDR3 reads TGTGCCAGCAGTGAACCTCGGACAGGGGGCCTCGAGAATGAAAAACTGTTTTTT.